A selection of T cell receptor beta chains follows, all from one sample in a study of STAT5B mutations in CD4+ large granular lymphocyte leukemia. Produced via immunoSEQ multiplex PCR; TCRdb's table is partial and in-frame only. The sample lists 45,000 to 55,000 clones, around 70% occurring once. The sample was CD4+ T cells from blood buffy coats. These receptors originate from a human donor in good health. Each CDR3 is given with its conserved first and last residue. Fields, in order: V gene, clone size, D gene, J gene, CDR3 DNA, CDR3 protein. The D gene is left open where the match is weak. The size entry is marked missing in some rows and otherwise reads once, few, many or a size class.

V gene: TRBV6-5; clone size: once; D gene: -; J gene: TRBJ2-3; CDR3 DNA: TGTGCCCCGGGGACAAGACTTTCGGATACGCAGTATTTT; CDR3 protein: CAPGTRLSDTQYF
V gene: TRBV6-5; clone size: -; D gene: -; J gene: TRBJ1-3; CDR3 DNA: TGTGCCAGCAGTTATGGACCTCGAAACACCATATATTTT; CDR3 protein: CASSYGPRNTIYF
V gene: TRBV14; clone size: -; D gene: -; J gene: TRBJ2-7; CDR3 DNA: TGTGCCAGCAGCCAAGCAGGGGCCCAATACTCCTACGAGCAGTACTTC; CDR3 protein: CASSQAGAQYSYEQYF
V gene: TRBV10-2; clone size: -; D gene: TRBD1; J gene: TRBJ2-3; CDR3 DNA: TGCGCCAGTAGGACAGGGGGGATCACAGATACGCAGTATTTT; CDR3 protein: CASRTGGITDTQYF
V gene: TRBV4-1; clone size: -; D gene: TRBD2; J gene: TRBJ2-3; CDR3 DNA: TGCGCCAGCAGCCAAGAACCTACGCGGGGGATTAGCACAGATACGCAGTATTTT; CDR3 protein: CASSQEPTRGISTDTQYF
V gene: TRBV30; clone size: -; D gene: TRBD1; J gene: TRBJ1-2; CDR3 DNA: TGTGCCTGGGGTCAGGGGGACTATGGCTACACCTTC; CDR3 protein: CAWGQGDYGYTF
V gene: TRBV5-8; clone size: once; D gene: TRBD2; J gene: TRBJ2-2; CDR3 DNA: TGTGCCAGCACCCCTGGGGTAGCGGGGCGGAACACCGGGGAGCTGTTTTTT; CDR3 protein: CASTPGVAGRNTGELFF
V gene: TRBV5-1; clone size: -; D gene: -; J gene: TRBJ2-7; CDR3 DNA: TGCGCCAGCAGTTCTACCCCCGGGACTGCATACCCGTTGGAGCAGTACTTC; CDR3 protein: CASSSTPGTAYPLEQYF
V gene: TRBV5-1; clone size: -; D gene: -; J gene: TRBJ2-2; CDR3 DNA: TGCGCCAGCAGCTTGGTGCAGGGGACCGGGGAGCTGTTTTTT; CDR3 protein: CASSLVQGTGELFF
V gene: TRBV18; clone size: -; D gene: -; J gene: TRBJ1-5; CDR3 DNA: TGTGCCAGCTCACGAGGAGATCAGCCCCAGCATTTT; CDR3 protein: CASSRGDQPQHF
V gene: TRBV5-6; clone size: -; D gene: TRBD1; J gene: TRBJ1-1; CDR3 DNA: TGTGCCAGCAGACGGACAGGGAACACTGAAGCTTTCTTT; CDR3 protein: CASRRTGNTEAFF
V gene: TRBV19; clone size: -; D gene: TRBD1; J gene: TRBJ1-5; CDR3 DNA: TGTGCCAGTAGCATACAGGGGGCAGGCCAGCCCCAGCATTTT; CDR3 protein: CASSIQGAGQPQHF
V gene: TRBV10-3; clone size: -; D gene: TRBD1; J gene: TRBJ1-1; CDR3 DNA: TGTGCCATCAGGGGGACAGGGAACACTGAAGCTTTCTTT; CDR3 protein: CAIRGTGNTEAFF